One sample yielded the 12 T cell receptor beta chains listed below, sequenced in a study of type 1 regulatory T cells. Their specific antigens are unknown. TCRdb ran MiXCR on the reads and lists one entry per CDR3 protein. The repertoire includes about 62,000 distinct CDR3 sequences, 60% to 80% of them detected once, and less than 2% sits in the top ten. Sequenced sample: cultured non-Tr1 T cells, either the whole culture or a sorted T cell fraction (not recorded which). All receptors derive from a human donor in good health.

The V call is TRBV7-8, the J call TRBJ1-1; D is possibly TRBD1 (6 bases). Germline V gene lookup returns CDR1 SGHVS and CDR2 FQNEAQ. Trimming stripped 4 bases from V and 2 bases from J, with 20 bases between. The CDR3 is made up of 17 amino acids. Here the CDR3 DNA reads TGTGCCAGCAGCTCCCCCAGGGGAGGATTCTTAAACACTGAAGCTTTCTTT. Translation gives CASSSPRGGFLNTEAFF.

The chain employs TRBV12-3 or TRBV12-4 and TRBJ2-3; weak D call: TRBD1 (6 bases). The CDR3 length is 15 residues. V lost 5 bases and J lost 2, with 14 bases in between. This CDR3 is CASSADSKTTDTQYF. CDR3 bases: TGTGCCAGCAGTGCGGACAGCAAGACCACAGATACGCAGTATTTT.

V is TRBV12-3 or TRBV12-4 and J is TRBJ2-3, with D unresolved. CDR3 length equals 14 residues. Trimming removed 7 bases from V and 0 bases from J, with 11 bases in between. CDR3 bases: TGTGCCAGCAAGGAGCACATTAGCACAGATACGCAGTATTTT. Protein product: CASKEHISTDTQYF.

The chain is built from TRBV5-1 and TRBJ2-3; 7 nucleotides agree with TRBD1. This CDR3 contains 15 residues. V trimming: 0 bases; J trimming: 3 bases; junction bases outside the gene matches: 4. Germline loops: CDR1 SGHRS, CDR2 YFSETQ. CDR3: CASSLDPTGTDTQYF. The CDR3 DNA sequence: TGCGCCAGCAGCTTGGATCCGACAGGGACAGATACGCAGTATTTT. Full variable domain (remainder filled in from reference TRBV5-1 and TRBJ2-3): KAGVTQTPRYLIKTRGQQVTLSCSPISGHRSVSWYQQTPGQGLQFLFEYFSETQRNKGNFPGRFSGRQFSNSRSEMNVSTLELGDSALYLCASSLDPTGTDTQYFGPGTRLTVL.

This clonotype turned up a few times. The V call is TRBV7-9, the J call TRBJ2-1; 9 bases are shared with TRBD2. V shed 6 bases and J 15 bases; nucleotides not matched to a gene: 9. This CDR3 spans 12 amino acids. Germline-derived CDR1 and CDR2 are SEHNR and FQNEAQ (reference sequence). CDR3 nucleotides: TGTGCCAGCAGTAATAGCGGGAGAAGGCTGTTCTTC. This codes for CASSNSGRRLFF. Complete variable domain (other parts from reference TRBV7-9 and TRBJ2-1): DTGVSQNPRHKITKRGQNVTFRCDPISEHNRLYWYRQTLGQGPEFLTYFQNEAQLEKSRLLSDRFSAERPKGSFSTLEIQRTEQGDSAMYLCASSNSGRRLFFGPGTRLTVL.

This sequence joins TRBV6-5 and TRBJ1-1, with D possibly TRBD1 on 6 matching bases. Germline V gives CDR1 MNHEY, CDR2 SVGAGI. This CDR3 has 13 amino acids. The V end lost 6 bases, the J end lost 3 bases, and 11 bases lay between the germline ends. CDR3 in amino acids: CASSYRDDTEAFF. CDR3 coding DNA: TGTGCCAGCAGCTACAGGGACGACACTGAAGCTTTCTTT.

This clonotype has only a few counts. The chain joins TRBV5-1 to TRBJ2-1; 8 bases fit TRBD2. The V segment lost 1 base and the J segment 7 bases; nucleotides outside the gene matches: 7. Germline lookup yields CDR1 SGHRS and CDR2 YFSETQ. This CDR3 has 15 residues. The CDR3 DNA reads as TGCGCCAGCAGCTTGTCTGTTCCGGGAGGGAATGAGCAGTTCTTC. Translation: CASSLSVPGGNEQFF. The complete variable domain, with remaining parts taken from reference TRBV5-1 and TRBJ2-1, reads KAGVTQTPRYLIKTRGQQVTLSCSPISGHRSVSWYQQTPGQGLQFLFEYFSETQRNKGNFPGRFSGRQFSNSRSEMNVSTLELGDSALYLCASSLSVPGGNEQFFGPGTRLTVL.

The V call is TRBV12-3 or TRBV12-4, the J call TRBJ1-4; 7 bases are a match to TRBD1. V shed 3 bases, J shed 0 bases, and the junction held 7 bases outside the gene matches. The length of the CDR3 is 17 residues. The CDR3 loop is CASSFLSGTATNEKLFF. CDR3 in DNA: TGTGCCAGCAGTTTTCTCTCGGGGACAGCAACTAATGAAAAACTGTTTTTT.

This clonotype has more than one count but fewer than ten. The chain employs TRBV20-1 and TRBJ1-5, with D unclear. V was trimmed by 0 bases and J by 0 bases, leaving 6 bases between them. This CDR3 comprises 14 residues. Germline CDR1 is DFQATT and CDR2 is SNEGSKA (reference sequence). CDR3 amino acids: CSARDPNSNQPQHF. CDR3 nucleotide sequence: TGCAGTGCTAGAGATCCAAATAGCAATCAGCCCCAGCATTTT.

CDR3 nucleotide sequence: TGTGCCAGCAGTTACTCCGCGGTCGGAGGGGTCGAGCAGTACTTC. This encodes CASSYSAVGGVEQYF. The chain uses TRBV6-5 and TRBJ2-7, with a weak D call TRBD2 (6 bases). CDR3 length: 15 residues. Germline V CDR1 and CDR2: MNHEY, SVGAGI. V lost 0 bases and J 6 bases, leaving 15 bases between the germline ends.

Notes on this clonotype: Its ends do not fully match the called genes, so a read error is possible. The CDR3 nucleotides are TGCGCCAGCAGCTGGGGTAATAGCGGGATCTCCTCCGAGCAGTACTTC. Translation: CASSWGNSGISSEQYF. The chain is built from TRBV5-1 and TRBJ2-7; 8 bases map to TRBD2. CDR1 and CDR2 (germline): SGHRS, YFSETQ. The CDR3 extends over 16 amino acids.

This clonotype was recorded a few times. The chain links TRBV7-2 to TRBJ1-3, with D possibly TRBD1 on 6 matching bases. Germline loops: CDR1 SGHTA, CDR2 FQGNSA. V was shortened by 6 bases and J by 1 base, with 10 bases between the two germline ends. The CDR3 is made up of 14 amino acids. In DNA form, the CDR3 reads TGTGCCAGCAGAGAAGGGGGTTCTGGAAACACCATATATTTT. Residues: CASREGGSGNTIYF.